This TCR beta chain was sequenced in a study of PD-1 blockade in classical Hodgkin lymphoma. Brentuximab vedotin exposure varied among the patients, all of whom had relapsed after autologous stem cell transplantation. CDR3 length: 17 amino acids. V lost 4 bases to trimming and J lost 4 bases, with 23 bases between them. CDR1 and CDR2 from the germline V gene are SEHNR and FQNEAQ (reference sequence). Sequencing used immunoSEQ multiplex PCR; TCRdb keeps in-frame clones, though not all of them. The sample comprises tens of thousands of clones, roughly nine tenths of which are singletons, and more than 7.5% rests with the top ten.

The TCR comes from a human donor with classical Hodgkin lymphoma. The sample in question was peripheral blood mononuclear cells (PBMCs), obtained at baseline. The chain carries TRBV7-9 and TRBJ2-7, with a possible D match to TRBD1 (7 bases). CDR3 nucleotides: TGTGCCAGCAGCTCGAGAGCGCGGGACAGCAAGGGGTACGAGCAGTACTTC. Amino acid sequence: CASSSRARDSKGYEQYF.